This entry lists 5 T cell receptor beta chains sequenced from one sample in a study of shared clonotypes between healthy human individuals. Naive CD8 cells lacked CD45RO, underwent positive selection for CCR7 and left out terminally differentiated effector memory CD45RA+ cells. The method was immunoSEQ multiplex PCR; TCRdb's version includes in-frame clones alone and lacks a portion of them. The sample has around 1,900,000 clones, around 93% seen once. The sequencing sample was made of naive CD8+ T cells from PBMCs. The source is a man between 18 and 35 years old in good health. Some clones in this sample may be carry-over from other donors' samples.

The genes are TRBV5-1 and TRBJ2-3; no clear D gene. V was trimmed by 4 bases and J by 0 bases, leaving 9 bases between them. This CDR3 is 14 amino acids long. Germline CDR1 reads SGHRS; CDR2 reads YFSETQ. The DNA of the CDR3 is TGCGCCAGCAGCGAGGATAAAAGCACAGATACGCAGTATTTT. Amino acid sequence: CASSEDKSTDTQYF.

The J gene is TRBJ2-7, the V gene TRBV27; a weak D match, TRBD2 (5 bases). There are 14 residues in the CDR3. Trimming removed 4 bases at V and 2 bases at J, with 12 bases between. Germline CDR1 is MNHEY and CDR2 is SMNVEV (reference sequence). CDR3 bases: TGTGCCAGCAGTTACCAGCGGAGTGCCTACGAGCAGTACTTC. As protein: CASSYQRSAYEQYF.

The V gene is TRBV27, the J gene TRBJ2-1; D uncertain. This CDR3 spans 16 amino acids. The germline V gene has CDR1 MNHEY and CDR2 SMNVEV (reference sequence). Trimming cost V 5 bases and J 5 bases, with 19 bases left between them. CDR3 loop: CASSPGPPMYDNEQFF. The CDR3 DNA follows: TGTGCCAGCAGTCCCGGGCCCCCAATGTATGACAATGAGCAGTTCTTC.

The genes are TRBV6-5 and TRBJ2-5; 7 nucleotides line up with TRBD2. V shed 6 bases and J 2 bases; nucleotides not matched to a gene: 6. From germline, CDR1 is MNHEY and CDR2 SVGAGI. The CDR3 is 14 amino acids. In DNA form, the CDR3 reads TGTGCCAGCAGCATAGCGGGTATTCAAGAGACCCAGTACTTC. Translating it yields CASSIAGIQETQYF.

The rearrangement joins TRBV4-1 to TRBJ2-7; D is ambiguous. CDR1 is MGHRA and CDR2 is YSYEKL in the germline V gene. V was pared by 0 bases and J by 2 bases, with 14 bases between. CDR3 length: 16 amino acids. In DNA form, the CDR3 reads TGCGCCAGCAGCCAAGAGATGACCGCGGCGGCCTACGAGCAGTACTTC. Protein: CASSQEMTAAAYEQYF.